The table lists the clone carrying this T cell receptor (beta chain) with a few counts. Antigen: not known. This record belongs to a study of cytomegalovirus exposure and HLA in healthy donors. The PCR contained 60 Vbeta and 13 Jbeta primers. Clones were read by immunoSEQ multiplex PCR, and TCRdb kept only the in-frame ones, dropping some. In the table there are 85,000 to 110,000 clones, 76% of which are singletons. Study-wide results and limits: Generally TCR sequences proved uncommon, though certain public TCRs appeared in numerous donors. A few CMV-associated chains were confirmed in vitro to be specific for CMV antigens. CMV serostatus was the sole immune exposure data available. Analysis was carried out at a later point, and it linked a missense DCLRE1C variant to TCR beta V- and J-gene trimming.

This CDR3 region has 16 residues. The source of this sequence is a young woman in good health and CMV-seropositive. Sequencing was done on a sample of PBMCs. V and J are TRBV1 and TRBJ2-1; no check of the table's D call, TRBD2, against the DNA was made. TRBV1 is given as a pseudogene. The CDR3 protein is CTTSRASGSWDNEQFF. The DNA of the CDR3 is TGCACCACCTCCCGGGCTAGCGGGAGTTGGGACAATGAGCAGTTCTTC.